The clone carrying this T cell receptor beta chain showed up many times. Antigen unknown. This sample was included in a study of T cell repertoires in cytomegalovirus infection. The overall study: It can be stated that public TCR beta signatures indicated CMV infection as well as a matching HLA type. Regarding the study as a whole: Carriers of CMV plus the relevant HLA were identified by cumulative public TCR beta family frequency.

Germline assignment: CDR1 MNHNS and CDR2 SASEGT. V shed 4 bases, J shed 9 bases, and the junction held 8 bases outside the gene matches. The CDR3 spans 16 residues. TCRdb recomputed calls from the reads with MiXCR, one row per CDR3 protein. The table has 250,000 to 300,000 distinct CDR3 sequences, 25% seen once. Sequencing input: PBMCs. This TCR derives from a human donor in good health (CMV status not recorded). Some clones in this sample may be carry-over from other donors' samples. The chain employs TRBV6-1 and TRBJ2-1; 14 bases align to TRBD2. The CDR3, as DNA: TGTGCCAGCAGTGGATTGGGACTAGCGGGAGCTGGTGAGCAGTTCTTC. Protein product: CASSGLGLAGAGEQFF.